Listed here are 10 T cell receptor beta chains from one sample, sequenced in a study of shared clonotypes between healthy human individuals. Assay: immunoSEQ multiplex PCR; the TCRdb copy retains only in-frame clones and omits some. Of about 480,000 clones listed, about three quarters were seen once; the top ten hold around 13%. The sequencing sample was made of PBMCs. These receptors were collected from a woman in her 40s in good health. Some clones in this sample may be carry-over from other donors' samples.

The chain links TRBV7-2 to TRBJ1-2; possibly TRBD1 for D (6 bases). The CDR3 is 14 residues long. The germline gives CDR1 SGHTA, CDR2 FQGNSA. Trimming left V 5 bases short and J 2 bases short, with 12 bases between. As DNA, the CDR3 is TGTGCCAGCAGCCCTGGGGGCGCGAACTATGGCTACACCTTC. This gives the protein CASSPGGANYGYTF.

This rearrangement joins TRBV29-1 to TRBJ1-1; the D gene is possibly TRBD1 (6 bases). The germline V gene encodes CDR1 SQVTM and CDR2 ANQGSEA. V lost 4 bases, J lost 1 base, and 13 bases lay in between. The CDR3 has 14 amino acids. The CDR3 sequence is CSVATGTQNTEAFF. CDR3 nucleotide sequence: TGCAGCGTTGCCACCGGGACACAGAACACTGAAGCTTTCTTT.

The chain employs TRBV30 and TRBJ2-1; TRBD2 matches at 14 bases. CDR1 GTSNPN and CDR2 SVGIG come from the germline V gene (reference sequence). This CDR3 has 16 amino acids. J lost 9 bases, V lost 0 bases, and 7 bases had no gene match. This CDR3 reads CAWSVRRLAGGGEQFF. CDR3 nucleotides: TGTGCCTGGAGTGTACGTCGACTAGCGGGAGGGGGTGAGCAGTTCTTC.

This clone has more than one count but fewer than ten. The J gene is TRBJ2-3, the V gene TRBV2; D possibly matches TRBD1 or TRBD2 (6 bases each). Trimming removed 8 bases from V and 6 bases from J, with 12 bases in between. The CDR3 covers 12 residues. From germline, CDR1 is SNHLY and CDR2 FYNNEI. For the CDR3, the DNA is TGTGCCAGCCATGAAGGGGGGGATACGCAGTATTTT. The encoded protein is CASHEGGDTQYF.

V and J are TRBV30 and TRBJ2-3; D might be TRBD1 or TRBD2, each matching 7 bases. This CDR3 contains 15 residues. The V end lost 2 bases, the J end lost 5 bases, and 17 bases lay between the germline ends. The germline V gene has CDR1 GTSNPN and CDR2 SVGIG (reference sequence). The CDR3 here is CAWSKGAGVLDTQYF. DNA for the CDR3: TGTGCCTGGAGTAAGGGGGCGGGAGTTCTAGATACGCAGTATTTT.

In its sample, this clone was seen many times. J is TRBJ1-5 and V is TRBV19; TRBD1 matches 7 bases. The CDR3 has 15 amino acids. The germline V gene encodes CDR1 LNHDA and CDR2 SQIVND (reference sequence). Trimming cost V 7 bases and J 5 bases; bases outside gene matches: 11. In nucleotides, the CDR3 is TGTGCCAGTACCGATACGGGCAGGGGGTATCAGCCCCAGCATTTT. Amino acid sequence: CASTDTGRGYQPQHF.

J is TRBJ2-5 and V is TRBV10-3, with TRBD2 identical over 15 bases. V shed 4 bases, J shed 4 bases, and the junction held 1 base outside the gene matches. There are 15 residues in the CDR3. Germline loops: CDR1 ENHRY, CDR2 SYGVKD. The CDR3 DNA sequence: TGTGCCATCAGTGGGGGACTAGCGGGAGGAGAGACCCAGTACTTC. Protein sequence: CAISGGLAGGETQYF.

This clone was counted a single time. The CDR3 sequence: CASSSGLAGTNEQFF. CDR3 DNA sequence: TGTGCCAGTAGTTCGGGACTAGCGGGAACCAATGAGCAGTTCTTC. The J gene is TRBJ2-1, the V gene TRBV19; the match to TRBD2 covers 13 bases. Looked up from germline, CDR1 is LNHDA and CDR2 is SQIVND (reference sequence). This CDR3 contains 15 residues. The trim removed 5 bases at V and 6 bases at J, leaving 4 bases unmatched.

The V call is TRBV5-1, the J call TRBJ2-3, with D unresolved. Per the germline V gene, CDR1 is SGHRS and CDR2 is YFSETQ. Between the trimmed V and J ends, which lost 0 bases and 1 base, there was a span of 12 bases. This CDR3 has 16 amino acids. CDR3: CASSLAAGSGTDTQYF. The CDR3 coding sequence is TGCGCCAGCAGCTTGGCCGCCGGATCAGGCACAGATACGCAGTATTTT.

This clone was observed a few times. Other DNA sequences of this sample code for an identical CDR3. J is TRBJ2-5 and V is TRBV9; the D is unclear. The CDR3 contains 14 residues. Trimming pared 4 bases from V and 1 base from J, leaving 11 bases between. Germline values: CDR1 SGDLS, CDR2 YYNGEE. CDR3 coding DNA: TGTGCCAGCAGCCCCCAAGGGATCCAAGAGACCCAGTACTTC. This gives the protein CASSPQGIQETQYF.